Below, one T cell receptor (beta chain) is given with its context. The target antigen is unknown. Trimming cost V 10 bases and J 0 bases, with 16 bases left between them. In germline, CDR1 is MNHNS, CDR2 SASEGT. The CDR3 runs 15 residues. These data originate in a study of PD-1 blockade in classical Hodgkin lymphoma. The study, taken as a whole, reports: Nivolumab initiation under 1 year post-ASCT meant exclusion. CD4+ but not CD8+ TCR diversity rose significantly by C4D1.

Autologous stem cell transplantation was followed by relapse in every patient, and brentuximab vedotin exposure varied. Generated by immunoSEQ multiplex PCR, the TCRdb table keeps only in-frame clones and is missing some. The sample lists approximately 59,000 clones; around 93% were seen once. The J gene is TRBJ1-3, the V gene TRBV6-1, with D possibly TRBD1 on 5 matching bases. The specimen comprised peripheral blood mononuclear cells (PBMCs), sampled before the second cycle of nivolumab. The sequence was collected from a human donor with classical Hodgkin lymphoma. The CDR3: CATEGDGHSGNTIYF. In nucleotides, the CDR3 is TGTGCCACCGAGGGCGACGGACACTCTGGAAACACCATATATTTT.